The next 26 T cell receptor beta chains were all read from a single sample in a study of shared clonotypes between healthy human individuals. Only in-frame clones appear in the TCRdb table, and some are missing; sequencing was by immunoSEQ multiplex PCR. Of about 2.4 million clones listed, 93% were seen once; the top ten hold 0.36%. The sample was naive CD4+ T cells from PBMCs. Regarding subset: CD45RA+ positively selected. These receptors all come from a young man in good health. Some clones in this sample may be carry-over from other donors' samples.

As concerns this clone: Distinct nucleotide sequences in the sample also encode this CDR3. The V and J genes are TRBV5-5 and TRBJ1-5; TRBD1 might be the D (5 bases). The CDR3 contains 14 residues. Trimming left V 3 bases short and J 1 base short, with 8 bases between. The germline V gene has CDR1 SGHKS and CDR2 YYEKEE (reference sequence). The CDR3, as DNA: TGTGCCAGCAGCTCGACAGTGAGCAATCAGCCCCAGCATTTT. Amino acid sequence: CASSSTVSNQPQHF.

The chain joins TRBV20-1 to TRBJ1-4, with D possibly matching TRBD1 (6 bases). CDR3 length: 11 residues. Germline CDR1 reads DFQATT; CDR2 reads SNEGSKA (reference sequence). V gave up 4 bases and J gave up 8 bases, with 8 bases separating them. The CDR3 spells CSAIGQEKLFF. CDR3 sequence (DNA): TGCAGTGCTATCGGACAGGAAAAACTGTTTTTT.

The chain employs TRBV7-9 and TRBJ2-1; 9 bases line up with TRBD2. V lost 6 bases to trimming and J lost 4 bases; unmatched junction nucleotides: 16. The CDR3 length is 18 residues. Germline loops: CDR1 SEHNR, CDR2 FQNEAQ (reference sequence). Here the CDR3 reads CASSLSGLRREGYNEQFF. For the CDR3, the DNA is TGTGCCAGCAGTCTTAGCGGGTTAAGGCGGGAGGGGTACAATGAGCAGTTCTTC.

The rearrangement uses TRBV7-6 and TRBJ2-1, with 7 bases fitting TRBD2. Germline-derived CDR1 and CDR2 are SGHVS and FNYEAQ. CDR3 length: 15 residues. Trimming took 7 bases from V and 4 from J; bases not matched to a gene: 10. CDR3 coding DNA: TGTGCCAGCACCCGTCGGGAGGTTTCGTACAATGAGCAGTTCTTC. Protein: CASTRREVSYNEQFF.

The rearrangement links TRBV4-1 to TRBJ1-2, with a tentative D call TRBD1 (5 bases). Germline assignment: CDR1 MGHRA and CDR2 YSYEKL. The CDR3 is made up of 14 amino acids. Trimming shortened V by 1 base and J by 8 bases, and 14 bases separated the two germline ends. CDR3 loop: CASSQVGREIGYTF. Written as DNA, the CDR3 is TGCGCCAGCAGCCAAGTGGGCAGGGAGATAGGCTACACCTTC.

V is TRBV5-4 and J is TRBJ2-7, with a possible D match to TRBD2 (7 bases). With 4 bases removed from V and 3 bases from J, the gap between germline ends came to 20 bases. The germline V gene has CDR1 SGHNT and CDR2 YYREEE (reference sequence). The length of the CDR3 is 16 residues. The CDR3: CASSGGGGSQGYEQYF. Here the CDR3 DNA reads TGTGCCAGCAGCGGGGGGGGCGGGAGTCAGGGCTACGAGCAGTACTTC.

The rearrangement links TRBV7-9 to TRBJ1-2, with 8 bases lining up with TRBD1. The CDR3 covers 13 residues. Germline trimming cut 3 bases from V and 8 bases from J; bases unmatched to any gene: 5. Germline CDR1 and CDR2: SEHNR and FQNEAQ (reference sequence). CDR3 amino acids: CASSFQGAIGYTF. The CDR3 DNA reads TGTGCCAGCAGCTTTCAGGGGGCGATCGGCTACACCTTC.

This chain uses TRBV29-1 with TRBJ2-1; TRBD2 matches at 7 bases. In germline, CDR1 is SQVTM, CDR2 ANQGSEA. CDR3 size: 14 residues. The junction had 16 bases not matched to a gene; V was cut back by 7 bases and J by 10 bases. CDR3 sequence: CSAFPSGKIGEQFF. In nucleotides, the CDR3 is TGCAGCGCCTTTCCCAGCGGGAAAATTGGAGAGCAGTTCTTC.

The chain recombines TRBV28 with TRBJ2-3; 7 nucleotides agree with TRBD2. The CDR3 spans 15 residues. With V trimmed by 7 bases and J by 1 base, 8 bases remained unmatched. Germline-derived CDR1 and CDR2 are MDHEN and SYDVKM. CDR3 protein: CASTSLAKGTDTQYF. For the CDR3, the DNA is TGTGCCAGCACCTCACTAGCGAAGGGCACAGATACGCAGTATTTT.

The chain joins TRBV4-2 to TRBJ1-1; 9 bases agree with TRBD1. V dropped 5 bases and J dropped 1; count of bases not matched to a gene: 8. The CDR3 contains 16 residues. The V gene's germline CDR1 is LGHNA and CDR2 YNFKEQ. CDR3 bases: TGTGCCAGCAGCTACGGACCGGGACAGGGGAACACTGAAGCTTTCTTT. Its protein product is CASSYGPGQGNTEAFF.

This clone was picked up one time. The rearrangement uses TRBV9 and TRBJ2-7, with D possibly being TRBD1 (6 bases). Trimming pared 0 bases from V and 3 bases from J, leaving 10 bases between. The CDR3 runs to 14 residues. Germline V lookup: CDR1 SGDLS, CDR2 YYNGEE. DNA for the CDR3: TGTGCCAGCAGCGTAGCAACACAGGGCTACGAGCAGTACTTC. This translates into CASSVATQGYEQYF.

The chain joins TRBV18 to TRBJ1-4; the match to TRBD1 covers 7 bases. CDR3 length equals 15 residues. Germline V gene data show CDR1 as KGHSH and CDR2 as LQKENI. J gave up 8 bases and V 1 base, and 7 bases lay outside the gene matches. The CDR3 loop reads CASSPRRQGGEKLFF. CDR3 bases: TGTGCCAGCTCACCACGAAGACAGGGCGGCGAAAAACTGTTTTTT.

V and J are TRBV30 and TRBJ1-5; TRBD1 matches at 11 bases. The CDR3 spans 15 residues. Germline CDR1 GTSNPN, CDR2 SVGIG (reference sequence). The V segment lost 4 bases and the J segment 1 base; nucleotides outside the gene matches: 3. The CDR3, as DNA: TGTGCCTGGACGGACAGGGGGCGAAGCAATCAGCCCCAGCATTTT. Its translation is CAWTDRGRSNQPQHF.

The chain joins TRBV6-5 to TRBJ2-7; D may be TRBD2 (5 bases). CDR1 MNHEY and CDR2 SVGAGI come from the germline V gene. Between the trimmed V and J ends, which lost 0 bases and 1 base, there was a span of 13 bases. The CDR3 totals 16 residues. The CDR3 loop reads CASSYSFRGASYEQYF. CDR3 sequence (DNA): TGTGCCAGCAGTTACTCATTCCGGGGTGCATCCTACGAGCAGTACTTC.

V is TRBV7-2 and J is TRBJ2-3; 7 bases align to TRBD1. Germline V gene sequence: CDR1 SGHTA, CDR2 FQGNSA. Trimming took 1 base from V and 4 from J; bases not matched to a gene: 8. The CDR3 runs to 16 residues. The CDR3 protein is CASSLVAGTVPDTQYF. In DNA form, the CDR3 reads TGTGCCAGCAGCTTAGTGGCCGGGACAGTACCAGATACGCAGTATTTT. Full variable domain (outside the CDR3, taken from reference TRBV7-2 and TRBJ2-3): GAGVSQSPSNKVTEKGKDVELRCDPISGHTALYWYRQSLGQGLEFLIYFQGNSAPDKSGLPSDRFSAERTGGSVSTLTIQRTQQEDSAVYLCASSLVAGTVPDTQYFGPGTRLTVL.

This rearrangement joins TRBV11-2 to TRBJ2-4, with TRBD2 identical over 7 bases. Per the germline V gene, CDR1 is SGHAT and CDR2 is FQNNGV. The CDR3 loop spans 15 amino acids. V trimming: 3 bases; J trimming: 8 bases; junction bases outside the gene matches: 10. CDR3 coding DNA: TGTGCCAGCAGCTTCCCCCTAGCGGTGGGGGACATTCAGTACTTC. This sequence encodes CASSFPLAVGDIQYF.

This clone turned up a few times. The J gene is TRBJ1-4, the V gene TRBV29-1; D remains ambiguous. There are 11 residues in the CDR3. Deletions cut 5 bases from V and 3 bases from J, with 4 bases between. Germline V gene lookup returns CDR1 SQVTM and CDR2 ANQGSEA. CDR3 in amino acids: CSVRSNEKLFF. The CDR3 bases are TGCAGCGTTCGGTCTAATGAAAAACTGTTTTTT.

The genes are TRBV5-1 and TRBJ1-2; a weak D match, TRBD1 (5 bases). Per the germline V gene, CDR1 is SGHRS and CDR2 is YFSETQ. The CDR3 is 14 residues long. The V end was cut by 4 bases, the J end by 4 bases, with 14 bases between. In DNA form, the CDR3 reads TGCGCCAGCAGCCCCGGTAGACAGTTCTATGGCTACACCTTC. Translated, it gives CASSPGRQFYGYTF.

In the case of this clone: Other DNA sequences in the same sample also yield this CDR3. The gene calls are TRBV18 and TRBJ2-5; D is undetermined. Germline values: CDR1 KGHSH, CDR2 LQKENI. V lost 1 base and J 1 base, leaving 4 bases between the germline ends. The CDR3 length is 13 residues. CDR3 DNA sequence: TGTGCCAGCTCACCACGTCTCCAAGAGACCCAGTACTTC. This translates into CASSPRLQETQYF.

The V call is TRBV10-3, the J call TRBJ1-3; 9 bases are a match to TRBD1. Per germline, CDR1 ENHRY and CDR2 SYGVKD. V was pared by 7 bases and J by 1 base, with 5 bases of the junction left unmatched. The CDR3 length is 15 residues. CDR3 protein: CAITLDRGSGNTIYF. The CDR3 nucleotides read TGTGCCATCACTCTGGACAGGGGATCTGGAAACACCATATATTTT.

V gene TRBV6-1 combines with J gene TRBJ1-1, with D tentatively TRBD1 (6 bases). The CDR3 runs to 15 residues. V lost 2 bases and J lost 6, with 16 bases in between. CDR1 MNHNS and CDR2 SASEGT come from the germline V gene. The CDR3 loop is CASSEFQGHNAEAFF. CDR3 sequence (DNA): TGTGCCAGCAGTGAATTCCAGGGACATAATGCTGAAGCTTTCTTT.

V gene TRBV27 combines with J gene TRBJ2-5; 7 bases fit TRBD1. Matching the DNA end better, TRBJ2-7 makes the J call doubtful. Germline V CDR1 and CDR2: MNHEY, SMNVEV (reference sequence). The CDR3 covers 18 residues. The CDR3 region is CASSLSPPTGALSNEQYF. CDR3 coding DNA: TGTGCCAGCAGTTTATCCCCCCCAACAGGGGCGCTTTCCAACGAGCAGTACTTC.

J is TRBJ2-1 and V is TRBV28; TRBD2 might be the D (7 bases). This CDR3 has 14 residues. From germline, CDR1 is MDHEN and CDR2 SYDVKM. V was trimmed by 3 bases and J by 5 bases, leaving 11 bases between them. CDR3 nucleotides: TGTGCCAGCAGTTTTGCGGGGGCTCACAATGAGCAGTTCTTC. Protein sequence: CASSFAGAHNEQFF.

CDR3 in amino acids: CASSEGHWNTEAFF. CDR3 bases: TGTGCCAGCAGTGAGGGACATTGGAACACTGAAGCTTTCTTT. The rearrangement links TRBV6-4 to TRBJ1-1; possibly TRBD1 for D (6 bases). CDR3 length: 14 residues. V was trimmed by 3 bases and J by 1 base, leaving 9 bases between them. CDR1 and CDR2 (germline): MRHNA, SNTAGT.

J is TRBJ2-1 and V is TRBV5-1; TRBD2 might be the D (6 bases). Trimming stripped 2 bases from V and 7 bases from J, with 16 bases between. This CDR3 region has 15 residues. Germline V gene sequence: CDR1 SGHRS, CDR2 YFSETQ. The CDR3 nucleotides read TGCGCCAGCAGCTTAAGACCGCCTGGGGGGAATGAGCAGTTCTTC. This encodes CASSLRPPGGNEQFF.

The V and J genes are TRBV28 and TRBJ2-7; 9 bases match TRBD2. CDR3 length: 16 residues. Germline V CDR1 and CDR2: MDHEN, SYDVKM. Trimming removed 2 bases from V and 1 base from J; junction bases left unmatched: 6. The CDR3 DNA reads TGTGCCAGCAGTTTAGGCGCTAGCGGGATGTCCTACGAGCAGTACTTC. This translates into CASSLGASGMSYEQYF.